What follows describes a single T cell receptor (beta chain). What it binds is unknown. This entry belongs to a study of cytomegalovirus exposure and HLA in healthy donors. Findings and caveats of the study: About 87% or about 30% of the time was how often most TCR beta V segments were productive, according to an earlier analysis.

The CDR3 loop spans 18 amino acids. Germline V gene data show CDR1 as LNHDA and CDR2 as SQIVND (reference sequence). The junction had 9 bases not matched to a gene; V was cut back by 3 bases and J by 0 bases. Primers included in the PCR were 60 Vbeta and 13 Jbeta primers. Only in-frame clones appear in the TCRdb table, and some are missing; sequencing was by immunoSEQ multiplex PCR. The repertoire holds some 220,000 clones, approximately 84% seen once, with about 0.25% in the top ten. The receptor's source is a girl aged 2-10 years in good health and CMV-seronegative. Sequencing used PBMCs. The rearrangement joins TRBV19 to TRBJ2-1; 9 positions agree with TRBD2. CDR3 protein: CASSMGAGGAFSYNEQFF. The DNA of the CDR3 is TGTGCCAGTAGTATGGGAGCGGGGGGTGCCTTCTCCTACAATGAGCAGTTCTTC.